This T cell receptor beta chain originates from a study of blood T cells in healthy people across ages. Notes on the study in general: Age showed a roughly linear inverse relationship with TCR beta diversity per million T cells.

This clonotype occurred a few times. Antigen specificity is unknown. Together with a sample-barcoded 5' primer, a J-beta primer mix was included in a second PCR lasting about 7 to 11 cycles. A single record per CDR3 protein comes from TCRdb applying MiXCR to the 5' RACE reads. The sample carries about 730,000 distinct CDR3 sequences, roughly 43% recorded once. Germline V gene lookup returns CDR1 DFQATT and CDR2 SNEGSKA (reference sequence). Trimming stripped 0 bases from V and 5 bases from J, with 13 bases between. The CDR3 is 15 amino acids. What was sequenced was blood. The V call is TRBV20-1, the J call TRBJ1-4; unclear D gene. The TCR comes from a woman aged 55 to 70 in good health. CDR3 protein: CSAREFVLRNEKLFF. The CDR3 nucleotides are TGCAGTGCTAGAGAATTCGTACTGAGGAATGAAAAACTGTTTTTT.